This entry lists 17 T cell receptor beta chains sequenced from one sample in a study of T-cell reconstitution after alpha-beta-depleted transplantation in children (dated by TCRdb to 2015 to 2016). Interpreted using the paper, the treatment or condition label stands for: allogeneic hematopoietic cell transplantation with graft depleted of TCRalphabeta T cells and CD19 B cells. Library preparation used PCR. TCRdb shows the sequencer as Illumina HiSeq 2500. TCR libraries were prepared with molecular barcoding, using unique molecular identifiers to normalize TCRbeta repertoire quantification. The public reads were run again by TCRdb, first through fastp at Q25 and then through MiXCR, and only productive beta chains were kept. Entries that share a CDR3 protein sequence are merged under the most common genes and DNA. The sample profile shows about 70,000 distinct CDR3 sequences; roughly 10% of them were found once. The ten largest clonotypes hold approximately 13% of the sample.

The material sequenced was PBMCs, taken before TCRalphabeta/CD19-depleted stem cell transplant. The receptor set was obtained from a boy aged 5 to 17 with acute myeloid leukemia, due to receive a stem cell transplant.

In its sample, this clonotype was seen many times. This chain connects TRBV6-2 or TRBV6-3 to TRBJ2-3; 13 bases line up with TRBD2. After removal of 5 bases from V and 4 bases from J, the junction contained 3 bases not matched to a gene. The CDR3 totals 15 residues. Germline V gene data show CDR1 as MNHEY and CDR2 as SVGEGT. The CDR3 is CASSATSGGADTQYF. Here the CDR3 DNA reads TGTGCCAGCAGTGCAACTAGCGGGGGGGCAGATACGCAGTATTTT.

This clonotype appeared many times. V is TRBV20-1 and J is TRBJ2-7; TRBD2 matches at 10 bases. V was pared by 0 bases and J by 5 bases, with 13 bases of the junction left unmatched. There are 17 residues in the CDR3. The V gene's germline CDR1 is DFQATT and CDR2 SNEGSKA (reference sequence). This chain's CDR3 is CSARDILAGSLKNEQYF. CDR3 in DNA: TGCAGTGCTAGAGATATACTAGCGGGGAGTCTTAAGAACGAGCAGTACTTC.

This clonotype was detected ten times or more. The chain has TRBV5-1 and TRBJ2-1, with TRBD2 matching 8 bases. Germline V lookup: CDR1 SGHRS, CDR2 YFSETQ. This CDR3 is built from 16 residues. The trim removed 0 bases at V and 1 base at J, leaving 3 bases unmatched. DNA of the CDR3: TGCGCCAGCAGCTTGGGTGCGGGAGGTTCCTACAATGAGCAGTTCTTC. Translation gives CASSLGAGGSYNEQFF.

Ten or more counts support this clonotype. The CDR3 protein is CASSLSPGGDEQYF. The CDR3 region has the DNA TGTGCCAGCAGCTTAAGTCCAGGGGGGGACGAGCAGTACTTC. This chain connects TRBV7-3 to TRBJ2-7, with D perhaps being TRBD1 or TRBD2 (7 bases each). The CDR3 contains 14 residues. Trimming stripped 1 base from V and 5 bases from J, with 12 bases between. The germline gives CDR1 SGHTA, CDR2 FQGTGA.

This clonotype was detected ten times or more. The V gene is TRBV20-1, the J gene TRBJ1-2; D gene unclear. Trimming left V 2 bases short and J 7 bases short, with 11 bases between. This CDR3 region has 12 residues. CDR1 and CDR2 (germline): DFQATT, SNEGSKA (reference sequence). The DNA for the CDR3 is TGCAGTGCTAGACCCACCCCGAGTGGCTACACCTTC. Residues: CSARPTPSGYTF.

This clonotype was seen a few times. The chain joins TRBV2 to TRBJ2-6; D is ambiguous. The germline CDR1 and CDR2 sequences are SNHLY and FYNNEI. The CDR3 spans 13 residues. With 3 bases removed from V and 0 bases from J, the gap between germline ends came to 0 bases. CDR3 sequence: CASSDSGANVLTF. CDR3 sequence (DNA): TGTGCCAGCAGTGACTCTGGGGCCAACGTCCTGACTTTC.

The chain couples TRBV27 to TRBJ1-1; D remains ambiguous. There are 14 residues in the CDR3. Per germline, CDR1 MNHEY and CDR2 SMNVEV (reference sequence). Trimming shortened V by 6 bases and J by 1 base, and 12 bases separated the two germline ends. CDR3 sequence: CASRRITGNTEAFF. The CDR3 DNA is TGTGCCAGCAGGCGAATAACCGGGAACACTGAAGCTTTCTTT.

This clonotype was observed at least ten times. The chain links TRBV28 to TRBJ1-5, with D uncertain. V gave up 3 bases and J gave up 3 bases, with 9 bases separating them. Germline CDR1 is MDHEN and CDR2 is SYDVKM. The CDR3 extends over 14 amino acids. CDR3 protein: CASSFRTDNQPQHF. The CDR3 coding sequence is TGTGCCAGCAGTTTTCGGACGGACAATCAGCCCCAGCATTTT.

This clonotype came up many times. V and J are TRBV27 and TRBJ2-1; 8 bases are shared with TRBD2. The CDR3 is 13 residues long. J lost 15 bases, V lost 5 bases, and 12 bases had no gene match. Germline V gene data show CDR1 as MNHEY and CDR2 as SMNVEV (reference sequence). This chain's CDR3 is CASSNLGRGDRFF. The CDR3 nucleotides are TGTGCCAGCAGTAACTTAGGGCGGGGGGATCGGTTCTTC.

This chain connects TRBV24-1 to TRBJ2-5; TRBD1 might be the D (5 bases). From germline, CDR1 is KGHDR and CDR2 SFDVKD. Trimming took off 5 bases at V and 2 bases at J, with 5 bases between the two ends. The CDR3 is made up of 12 amino acids. CDR3 in amino acids: CATSGQQETQYF. The CDR3 DNA sequence: TGTGCCACCAGTGGACAGCAAGAGACCCAGTACTTC.

In this sample, this clonotype turned up many times. The chain joins TRBV5-1 to TRBJ2-1, with D possibly being TRBD1 (6 bases). This CDR3 is built from 17 residues. The ends were cut back, 4 bases at V and 0 bases at J, with 17 bases in the middle. Germline values: CDR1 SGHRS, CDR2 YFSETQ. The CDR3 sequence: CASSRYDRSSSYNEQFF. CDR3 nucleotide sequence: TGCGCCAGCAGCCGTTACGACAGGTCTAGCTCCTACAATGAGCAGTTCTTC. Combining the CDR3 with reference TRBV5-1 and TRBJ2-1 gives the whole variable domain KAGVTQTPRYLIKTRGQQVTLSCSPISGHRSVSWYQQTPGQGLQFLFEYFSETQRNKGNFPGRFSGRQFSNSRSEMNVSTLELGDSALYLCASSRYDRSSSYNEQFFGPGTRLTVL.

Many counts were recorded for this clonotype. This chain uses TRBV4-3 with TRBJ2-5; no clear D gene. The germline V gene has CDR1 LGHNA and CDR2 YSLEER. The CDR3 runs 13 residues. V was clipped by 4 bases and J by 2 bases, with 8 bases between them. Written as DNA, the CDR3 is TGCGCCAGCAGCCTAGTTCTACAAGAGACCCAGTACTTC. Amino acids: CASSLVLQETQYF.

This clonotype was found many times. V gene TRBV9 combines with J gene TRBJ2-6, with 11 bases that match TRBD2. The CDR3 length is 20 residues. In germline, CDR1 is SGDLS, CDR2 YYNGEE. Unmatched junction bases numbered 12, after V lost 3 bases and J lost 1 base. The CDR3: CASSAARGGLAESGANVLTF. The CDR3 nucleotides are TGTGCCAGCAGCGCCGCCCGCGGGGGACTAGCGGAGTCTGGGGCCAACGTCCTGACTTTC.

The CDR3 DNA follows: TGCAGCGCCAGGATCTCGAACACCGGGGAGCTGTTTTTT. Protein: CSARISNTGELFF. The chain recombines TRBV29-1 with TRBJ2-2; no clear D gene. Looked up from germline, CDR1 is SQVTM and CDR2 is ANQGSEA. V was pared by 7 bases and J by 0 bases, with 9 bases between. The CDR3 consists of 13 residues.

Many counts were recorded for this clonotype. The gene calls are TRBV20-1 and TRBJ1-1; no clear D. This CDR3 is 13 amino acids long. The V gene's germline CDR1 is DFQATT and CDR2 SNEGSKA (reference sequence). V lost 2 bases and J 1 base, leaving 8 bases between the germline ends. The CDR3 DNA follows: TGCAGTGCTAGAAGGGAGGCGAACACTGAAGCTTTCTTT. Its protein product is CSARREANTEAFF.

This clonotype has a count of ten or more. The DNA of the CDR3 is TGTGCCAGCAGCTTAGTAAATCCAGGGGGACAGCCCCAGCATTTT. It translates to CASSLVNPGGQPQHF. The chain combines TRBV7-8 with TRBJ1-5, with 7 bases identical to TRBD1. V dropped 1 base and J dropped 7; count of bases not matched to a gene: 7. The CDR3 length is 15 residues. Germline values: CDR1 SGHVS, CDR2 FQNEAQ.

This clonotype was seen many times. The chain carries TRBV20-1 and TRBJ2-3; 8 bases agree with TRBD2. Per germline, CDR1 DFQATT and CDR2 SNEGSKA (reference sequence). The CDR3 extends over 11 amino acids. The trim removed 6 bases at V and 9 bases at J, leaving 5 bases unmatched. The CDR3 is CSAPGLGTQYF. Written as DNA, the CDR3 is TGCAGTGCGCCGGGACTAGGAACGCAGTATTTT.